Below are 14 T cell receptor beta chains sequenced from a single sample in a study of T cells in Graves' hyperthyroidism and ophthalmopathy. There were TCR beta CDR3 regions amplified from RNA transcripts. HTBI primers were used for first-round RT-PCR of the TCR CDR3. Each CDR3 protein gets one entry after TCRdb re-called the multiplex PCR reads with MiXCR. This sample has around 340,000 distinct CDR3 sequences, with 18% found just once. Sequencing was done on a sample of blood. Source of these receptors: a woman between 35 and 50 years old with Graves' ophthalmopathy.

On this clonotype: Relative to the germline gene, one junction end is altered; a read error may explain this. The chain has TRBV20-1 and TRBJ2-7; D not resolved. CDR1 DFQATT and CDR2 SNEGSKA come from the germline V gene (reference sequence). CDR3 size: 16 residues. DNA for the CDR3: TGCGGTGCGTCCGGGTCCCCAGCATCGAGCTCCTACGAGCAGTACTTC. Translation gives CGASGSPASSSYEQYF.

About this clonotype: A read error may account for a junction end that differs from germline. Here the CDR3 reads CASSCQGDSPLLF. The CDR3 DNA sequence: TGTGCCAGCAGTTGCCAAGGTGATTCACCCCTCCTCTTT. The V gene is TRBV6-5, the J gene TRBJ1-6; no clear D. CDR1 and CDR2 (germline): MNHEY, SVGAGI. The CDR3 sequence is 13 residues long.

This clonotype has at least ten counts. The rearrangement joins TRBV10-3 to TRBJ2-7; D is undetermined. CDR1 is ENHRY and CDR2 is SYGVKD in the germline V gene. The CDR3 has 11 amino acids. V was cut by 4 bases and J by 4 bases, with 5 bases left in between. The CDR3 loop is CAISGEYEQYF. The CDR3 DNA is TGTGCCATCAGTGGAGAGTACGAGCAGTACTTC.

This clonotype was picked up many times. The CDR3 region is CASSKLDLGGTEAFF. The CDR3 DNA follows: TGTGCCAGCAGCAAATTGGACCTCGGGGGGACTGAAGCTTTCTTT. The chain joins TRBV4-2 to TRBJ1-1; possible D gene TRBD1, 5 bases. Trimming took 5 bases from V and 5 from J, leaving 18 bases between them. The CDR3 totals 15 residues. Germline V gene data show CDR1 as LGHNA and CDR2 as YNFKEQ.

This clonotype was detected ten times or more. The chain recombines TRBV5-6 with TRBJ2-7, with 10 bases fitting TRBD2. This CDR3 spans 15 amino acids. CDR1 is SGHDT, CDR2 YYEEEE, per germline. With V trimmed by 2 bases and J by 2 bases, 4 bases remained unmatched. The CDR3 DNA reads TGTGCCAGCAGCTTTTGGACTAGCGGAACCTACGAGCAGTACTTC. This codes for CASSFWTSGTYEQYF.

This clonotype showed up many times. The chain carries TRBV10-3 and TRBJ1-1; TRBD1 matches at 8 bases. Per germline, CDR1 ENHRY and CDR2 SYGVKD. Unmatched junction bases numbered 9, after V lost 7 bases and J lost 5 bases. CDR3 length equals 14 residues. The CDR3 region has the DNA TGTGCCATCACCCGGACAGGGAGAGTAACTGAAGCTTTCTTT. It is translated as CAITRTGRVTEAFF.

This clonotype was recorded many times. The V call is TRBV2, the J call TRBJ2-7; D perhaps matches TRBD2 (5 bases). This CDR3 is 13 amino acids long. Germline V CDR1 and CDR2: SNHLY, FYNNEI. With 7 bases removed from V and 0 bases from J, the gap between germline ends came to 10 bases. DNA for the CDR3: TGTGCCAGCAATCCGGGATTCTCCTACGAGCAGTACTTC. Translating gives CASNPGFSYEQYF.

This clonotype was detected ten times or more. The genes are TRBV6-1 and TRBJ2-5, with 8 bases aligning to TRBD1. With 7 bases clipped from V and 2 bases from J, the junction kept 9 bases outside the gene matches. The CDR3 has 15 amino acids. Germline values: CDR1 MNHNS, CDR2 SASEGT. CDR3 DNA: TGTGCCAGCATGTTGAAGGGACAGGATCAAGAGACCCAGTACTTC. Protein product: CASMLKGQDQETQYF.

This clonotype came up many times. The V and J genes are TRBV13 and TRBJ2-7; D might be TRBD2 (6 bases). V lost 4 bases and J 6 bases, leaving 22 bases between the germline ends. Looked up from germline, CDR1 is PRHDT and CDR2 is FYEKMQ (reference sequence). The CDR3 is 16 residues long. CDR3 amino acids: CASSSNLQGMGGEQYF. DNA of the CDR3: TGTGCCAGCAGCTCGAACCTCCAGGGAATGGGAGGCGAGCAGTACTTC.

This clonotype was found many times. The chain joins TRBV6-5 to TRBJ1-2, with D possibly TRBD1 on 5 matching bases. The V end was cut by 7 bases, the J end by 5 bases, with 14 bases between. This CDR3 has 13 amino acids. Per the germline V gene, CDR1 is MNHEY and CDR2 is SVGAGI. The CDR3: CASTGTFVYGYTF. The CDR3 nucleotides read TGTGCCAGCACAGGGACGTTCGTGTATGGCTACACCTTC.

This clonotype was seen repeatedly, ten times or more. J is TRBJ1-1 and V is TRBV5-8; D gene uncertain. Germline loops: CDR1 SGHTS, CDR2 YDEGEE. The V end was cut by 0 bases, the J end by 2 bases, with 8 bases between. The CDR3 runs to 14 residues. The CDR3 DNA reads as TGTGCCAGCAGCTTGGACGTACCAAACACTGAAGCTTTCTTT. Protein sequence: CASSLDVPNTEAFF.

This clonotype was recorded many times. The rearrangement joins TRBV15 to TRBJ1-5; D possibly corresponds to TRBD1 (6 bases). V lost 0 bases to trimming and J lost 7 bases, with 19 bases between them. Germline values: CDR1 LNHNV, CDR2 YYDKDF (reference sequence). CDR3 size: 17 residues. The CDR3 loop is CATSREGALQGRQPQHF. The CDR3 region has the DNA TGTGCCACCAGCAGAGAGGGGGCCCTACAGGGTAGGCAGCCCCAGCATTTT.

There are many counts of this clonotype. This sequence joins TRBV6-5 and TRBJ2-7; 8 positions agree with TRBD2. The ends lost 6 bases at V and 1 base at J; junction bases unmatched: 14. Looked up from germline, CDR1 is MNHEY and CDR2 is SVGAGI. The CDR3 totals 17 residues. CDR3 amino acids: CASRITGRGELSYEQYF. As DNA, the CDR3 is TGTGCCAGCAGGATTACGGGGCGGGGGGAGTTGTCCTACGAGCAGTACTTC.

The table lists this clonotype with many counts. The V call is TRBV27, the J call TRBJ1-5, with D possibly TRBD1 on 5 matching bases. Trimming shortened V by 5 bases and J by 13 bases, and 18 bases separated the two germline ends. CDR3 length equals 13 residues. The germline gives CDR1 MNHEY, CDR2 SMNVEV (reference sequence). The CDR3 sequence: CASSIHIQGEQHF. The CDR3 DNA reads TGTGCCAGCAGTATACATATTCAGGGTGAACAGCATTTT.